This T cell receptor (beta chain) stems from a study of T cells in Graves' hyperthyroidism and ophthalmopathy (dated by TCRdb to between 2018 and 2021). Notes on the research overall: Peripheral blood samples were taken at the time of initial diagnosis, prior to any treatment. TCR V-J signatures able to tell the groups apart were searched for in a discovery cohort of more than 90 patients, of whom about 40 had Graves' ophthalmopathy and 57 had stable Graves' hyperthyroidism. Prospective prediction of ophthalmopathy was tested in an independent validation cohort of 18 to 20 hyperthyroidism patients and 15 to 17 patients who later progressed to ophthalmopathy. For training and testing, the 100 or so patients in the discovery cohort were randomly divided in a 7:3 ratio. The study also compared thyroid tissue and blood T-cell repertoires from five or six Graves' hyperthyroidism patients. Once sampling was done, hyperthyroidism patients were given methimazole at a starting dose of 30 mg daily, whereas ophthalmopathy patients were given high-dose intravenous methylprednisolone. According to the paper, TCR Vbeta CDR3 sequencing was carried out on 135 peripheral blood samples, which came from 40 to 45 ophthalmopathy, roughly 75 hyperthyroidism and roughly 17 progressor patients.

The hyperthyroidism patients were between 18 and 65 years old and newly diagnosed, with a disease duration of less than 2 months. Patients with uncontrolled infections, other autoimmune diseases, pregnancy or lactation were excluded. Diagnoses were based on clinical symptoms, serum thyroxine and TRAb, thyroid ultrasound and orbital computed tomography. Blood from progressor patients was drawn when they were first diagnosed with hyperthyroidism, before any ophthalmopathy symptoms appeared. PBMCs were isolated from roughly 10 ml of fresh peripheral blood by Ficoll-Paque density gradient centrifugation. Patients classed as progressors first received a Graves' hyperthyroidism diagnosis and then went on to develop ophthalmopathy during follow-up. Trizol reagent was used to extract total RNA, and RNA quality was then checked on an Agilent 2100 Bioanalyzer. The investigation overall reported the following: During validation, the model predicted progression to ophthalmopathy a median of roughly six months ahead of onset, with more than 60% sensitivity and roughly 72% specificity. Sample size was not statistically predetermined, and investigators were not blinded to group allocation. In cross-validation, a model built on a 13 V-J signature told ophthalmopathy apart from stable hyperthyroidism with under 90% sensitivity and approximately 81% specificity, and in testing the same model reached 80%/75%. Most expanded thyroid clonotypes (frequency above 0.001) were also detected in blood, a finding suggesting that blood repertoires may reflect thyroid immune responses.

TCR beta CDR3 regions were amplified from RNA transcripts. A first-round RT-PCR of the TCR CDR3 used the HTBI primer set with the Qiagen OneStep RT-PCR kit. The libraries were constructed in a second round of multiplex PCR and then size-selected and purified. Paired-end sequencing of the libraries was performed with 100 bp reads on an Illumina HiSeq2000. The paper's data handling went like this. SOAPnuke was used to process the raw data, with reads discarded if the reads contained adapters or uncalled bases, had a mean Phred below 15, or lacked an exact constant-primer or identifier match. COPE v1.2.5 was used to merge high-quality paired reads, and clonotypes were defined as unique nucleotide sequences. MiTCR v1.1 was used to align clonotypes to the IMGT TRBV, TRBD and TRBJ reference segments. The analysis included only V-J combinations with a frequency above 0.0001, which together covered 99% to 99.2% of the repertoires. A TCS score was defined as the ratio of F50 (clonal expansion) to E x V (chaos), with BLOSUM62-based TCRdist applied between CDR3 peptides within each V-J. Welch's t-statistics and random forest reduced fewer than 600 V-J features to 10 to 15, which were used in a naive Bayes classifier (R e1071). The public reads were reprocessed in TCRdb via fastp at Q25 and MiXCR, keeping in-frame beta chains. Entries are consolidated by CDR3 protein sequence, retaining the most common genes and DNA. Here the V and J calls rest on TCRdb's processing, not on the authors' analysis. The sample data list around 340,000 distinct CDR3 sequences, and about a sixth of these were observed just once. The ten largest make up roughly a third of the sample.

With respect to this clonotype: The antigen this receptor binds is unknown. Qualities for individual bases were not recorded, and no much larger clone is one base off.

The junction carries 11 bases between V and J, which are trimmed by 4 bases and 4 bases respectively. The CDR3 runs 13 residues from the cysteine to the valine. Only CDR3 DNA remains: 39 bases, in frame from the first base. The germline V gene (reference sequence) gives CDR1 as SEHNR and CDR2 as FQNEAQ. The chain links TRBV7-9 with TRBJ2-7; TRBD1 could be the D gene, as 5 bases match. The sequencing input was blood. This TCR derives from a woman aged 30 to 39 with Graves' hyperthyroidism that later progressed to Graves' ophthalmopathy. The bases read TGTGCCAGCAGCTCGGTCAAGGGGTACGAGCAGTACGTC. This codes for CASSSVKGYEQYV.